The next 21 T cell receptor beta chains were all read from a single sample in a study of blood T cell repertoires in COVID-19. Generated by immunoSEQ multiplex PCR, the TCRdb table keeps only in-frame clones and is missing some. The data contain under 250,000 clones, more than 70% of them singletons. Sequenced input: peripheral blood. These receptors were taken from an elderly woman with COVID-19, enrolled during active disease.

This chain joins TRBV15 and TRBJ2-3, with D tentatively TRBD1 (7 bases). There are 15 residues in the CDR3. Trimming pared 1 base from V and 0 bases from J, leaving 8 bases between. The V gene's germline CDR1 is LNHNV and CDR2 YYDKDF (reference sequence). DNA for the CDR3: TGTGCCACCAGCAGAGCAGGGGGGAGCACAGATACGCAGTATTTT. Protein product: CATSRAGGSTDTQYF.

This chain links TRBV13 with TRBJ2-2; 8 bases match TRBD1. Germline V lookup: CDR1 PRHDT, CDR2 FYEKMQ (reference sequence). V was clipped by 3 bases and J by 1 base; unmatched bases: 4. This CDR3 comprises 16 residues. Here the CDR3 DNA reads TGTGCCAGCAGCTTGGCCGGGACAGGGAACACCGGGGAGCTGTTTTTT. It translates to CASSLAGTGNTGELFF.

The chain uses TRBV10-3 and TRBJ1-4; 9 bases agree with TRBD1. Germline CDR1 and CDR2: ENHRY and SYGVKD. This CDR3 is built from 17 residues. V lost 2 bases to trimming and J lost 9 bases; unmatched junction nucleotides: 13. The CDR3 nucleotides are TGTGCCATCAGTGAGACGCGATTCCGGGACAGGGACAAAAAACTGTTTTTT. This codes for CAISETRFRDRDKKLFF.

The J gene is TRBJ2-7, the V gene TRBV15, with D unclear. V dropped 1 base and J dropped 0 bases, with 13 bases sitting between them. The CDR3 is 16 residues long. Germline V gene lookup returns CDR1 LNHNV and CDR2 YYDKDF (reference sequence). The CDR3 here is CATSRGVFSPSYEQYF. In DNA, the CDR3 is TGTGCCACCAGCAGAGGAGTATTTAGCCCCTCCTACGAGCAGTACTTC.

The rearrangement uses TRBV25-1 and TRBJ1-1; possibly TRBD1 for D (5 bases). Trimming took 1 base from V and 1 from J, leaving 7 bases between them. This CDR3 has 14 residues. Looked up from germline, CDR1 is MGHDK and CDR2 is SYGVNS. The chain's CDR3 is CASSEWGGNTEAFF. The CDR3 bases are TGTGCCAGCAGTGAATGGGGGGGGAACACTGAAGCTTTCTTT.

J is TRBJ1-2 and V is TRBV5-4; the match to TRBD1 covers 8 bases. Germline V gives CDR1 SGHNT, CDR2 YYREEE (reference sequence). With 4 bases clipped from V and 1 base from J, the junction kept 6 bases outside the gene matches. CDR3 length equals 15 residues. CDR3 DNA: TGTGCCAGCAGCACAAAGACAGGGGATAACTATGGCTACACCTTC. Translating it yields CASSTKTGDNYGYTF.

A few counts support this clone. The CDR3: CASSLYRWLTGELFF. CDR3 nucleotide sequence: TGTGCCAGCAGTTTATACAGGTGGCTCACCGGGGAGCTGTTTTTT. V is TRBV28 and J is TRBJ2-2; a possible D gene is TRBD1 (5 bases). The CDR3 is 15 amino acids. V gave up 1 base and J gave up 4 bases, with 10 bases separating them. The germline V gene encodes CDR1 MDHEN and CDR2 SYDVKM.

The chain has TRBV6-5 and TRBJ2-1; D uncertain. The germline CDR1 and CDR2 sequences are MNHEY and SVGAGI. V lost 5 bases, J lost 5 bases, and 4 bases lay in between. The CDR3 sequence is 11 residues long. The CDR3 DNA reads TGTGCCAGCAGTCGCGACAATGAGCAGTTCTTC. This encodes CASSRDNEQFF.

This rearrangement joins TRBV6-6 to TRBJ1-1; D uncertain. V was pared by 8 bases and J by 8 bases, with 6 bases between. Germline V gene lookup returns CDR1 MNHNY and CDR2 SVGAGI (reference sequence). This CDR3 has 9 residues. CDR3 DNA: TGTGCCAGCGGACTCGAAGCTTTCTTT. It specifies CASGLEAFF.

This rearrangement joins TRBV5-8 to TRBJ2-5, with D tentatively TRBD2 (6 bases). V lost 4 bases and J 2 bases, leaving 15 bases between the germline ends. There are 15 residues in the CDR3. CDR1 and CDR2 from the germline V gene are SGHTS and YDEGEE. This CDR3 is CASSPLRGRQETQYF. The CDR3 DNA reads as TGTGCCAGCAGCCCCCTCCGGGGGAGGCAAGAGACCCAGTACTTC.

The V and J genes are TRBV19 and TRBJ1-2; TRBD1 matches 12 bases. The CDR3 has 16 amino acids. Trimming took 3 bases from V and 8 from J; bases not matched to a gene: 10. CDR1 is LNHDA, CDR2 SQIVND, per germline (reference sequence). CDR3 in amino acids: CASSMVPGQGAGGYTF. The CDR3 coding sequence is TGTGCCAGTAGTATGGTTCCGGGACAGGGGGCCGGAGGCTACACCTTC.

The chain recombines TRBV28 with TRBJ1-1; D is unresolved. Trimming removed 9 bases from V and 3 bases from J, with 8 bases in between. Germline values: CDR1 MDHEN, CDR2 SYDVKM. This CDR3 is built from 11 residues. CDR3 in DNA: TGTGCCAGTTTCGGGGACACTGAAGCTTTCTTT. This translates into CASFGDTEAFF.

The chain uses TRBV18 and TRBJ2-1; D may be TRBD1 (6 bases). CDR3 length: 17 residues. Germline V gene lookup returns CDR1 KGHSH and CDR2 LQKENI. Trimming cost V 1 base and J 6 bases, with 19 bases left between them. The CDR3 is CASSPLQSQGTGNEQFF. CDR3 coding DNA: TGTGCCAGCTCACCACTACAGTCGCAGGGGACGGGCAATGAGCAGTTCTTC.

The chain links TRBV19 to TRBJ1-5; TRBD1 aligns across 8 bases. J gave up 4 bases and V 5 bases, and 4 bases lay outside the gene matches. CDR1 and CDR2 (germline): LNHDA, SQIVND (reference sequence). This CDR3 comprises 14 residues. This CDR3 is CASSVTGVNQPQHF. The DNA of the CDR3 is TGTGCCAGTAGTGTGACAGGGGTAAATCAGCCCCAGCATTTT.

The chain carries TRBV9 and TRBJ1-1; D possibly corresponds to TRBD1 (6 bases). V was clipped by 3 bases and J by 4 bases, with 13 bases between them. Germline CDR1 reads SGDLS; CDR2 reads YYNGEE. The CDR3 covers 14 residues. The DNA of the CDR3 is TGTGCCAGCAGCGCCACACAGGGAATCACTGAAGCTTTCTTT. Its protein product is CASSATQGITEAFF.

A single count supports this clone. The chain is built from TRBV7-3 and TRBJ2-2; D is uncertain. The CDR3 runs 13 residues. The V gene's germline CDR1 is SGHTA and CDR2 FQGTGA. Trimming took 0 bases from V and 4 from J, leaving 3 bases between them. CDR3 amino acids: CASSLTLTGELFF. CDR3 DNA sequence: TGTGCCAGCAGCTTAACACTCACCGGGGAGCTGTTTTTT.

The genes are TRBV10-1 and TRBJ1-1; no definite D call. Germline loops: CDR1 WNHNN, CDR2 SYGVQD (reference sequence). V gave up 6 bases and J gave up 0 bases, with 11 bases separating them. This CDR3 is 14 amino acids long. As DNA, the CDR3 is TGCGCCAGCAGGTTACTTTACTTGAACACTGAAGCTTTCTTT. It yields the protein CASRLLYLNTEAFF.

The chain couples TRBV18 to TRBJ1-2; D is undetermined. Germline CDR1 is KGHSH and CDR2 is LQKENI. Trimming cost V 3 bases and J 4 bases, with 18 bases left between them. The CDR3 has 16 amino acids. The CDR3 DNA reads TGTGCCAGCTCACCCTTATCGGAGCCTTCGGCCTATGGCTACACCTTC. Amino acids: CASSPLSEPSAYGYTF.

The chain couples TRBV13 to TRBJ2-2, with TRBD2 matching 10 bases. The germline gives CDR1 PRHDT, CDR2 FYEKMQ (reference sequence). V lost 8 bases and J lost 2; bases outside the gene matches: 17. The CDR3 contains 19 residues. This chain's CDR3 is CASVGSLAGERGNTGELFF. CDR3 nucleotides: TGTGCCAGCGTAGGGAGTCTAGCGGGGGAAAGGGGAAACACCGGGGAGCTGTTTTTT. Drawing the rest from reference TRBV13 and TRBJ2-2, the complete variable domain is AAGVIQSPRHLIKEKRETATLKCYPIPRHDTVYWYQQGPGQDPQFLISFYEKMQSDKGSIPDRFSAQQFSDYHSELNMSSLELGDSALYFCASVGSLAGERGNTGELFFGEGSRLTVL.

This clone has only one observation. This rearrangement joins TRBV5-4 to TRBJ1-1; 8 bases are a match to TRBD1. V shed 5 bases, J shed 0 bases, and the junction held 3 bases outside the gene matches. Germline lookup yields CDR1 SGHNT and CDR2 YYREEE (reference sequence). The CDR3 is made up of 14 amino acids. Written as DNA, the CDR3 is TGTGCCAGCAGACGGGACAGGATGAACACTGAAGCTTTCTTT. Amino acid sequence: CASRRDRMNTEAFF.

The chain combines TRBV6-1 with TRBJ1-2, with D possibly being TRBD1 (6 bases). This CDR3 comprises 19 residues. Trimming stripped 3 bases from V and 0 bases from J, with 23 bases between. Germline lookup yields CDR1 MNHNS and CDR2 SASEGT. CDR3 sequence reads: CASSEPGGKKTGTNYGYTF. CDR3 DNA sequence: TGTGCCAGCAGTGAGCCGGGGGGAAAAAAGACAGGTACTAACTATGGCTACACCTTC.